Below, one T cell receptor (beta chain) is given with its context. Its antigen remains unidentified. TCRdb analysed the reads with MiXCR anew, one entry per CDR3 protein. This sample carries approximately 750,000 distinct CDR3 sequences, under 40% of them seen once, and the ten largest clones take around 2.8%. The data belong to a study of T cell repertoires in cytomegalovirus infection. Study as a whole: Evidence of both CMV infection and a matching HLA type came from public TCR beta signatures.

CDR1 is SGHRS and CDR2 is YFSETQ in the germline V gene. The V gene end was trimmed by 2 bases and the J gene end by 5 bases; junction bases not matched to a gene: 16. CDR3 size: 21 residues. Study results and limitations: Within the response measured ex vivo, HLA-C-restricted CMV-specific TCR beta clonotypes were dominant. Public TCR beta family frequency separated CMV-and-HLA carriers, including in an independent cohort.

Sequenced input: PBMCs. The TCR sequence derives from a human donor in good health (CMV status not recorded). Some clones in this sample may be carry-over from other donors' samples. The chain is built from TRBV5-1 and TRBJ2-4; 16 nucleotides align to TRBD2. This CDR3 is CASSLRPGLAGGPWDQNIQYF. In nucleotides, the CDR3 is TGCGCCAGCAGCTTACGACCGGGACTAGCGGGAGGGCCGTGGGACCAAAACATTCAGTACTTC. The full variable domain, in which reference TRBV5-1 and TRBJ2-4 provide the parts outside the CDR3, is KAGVTQTPRYLIKTRGQQVTLSCSPISGHRSVSWYQQTPGQGLQFLFEYFSETQRNKGNFPGRFSGRQFSNSRSEMNVSTLELGDSALYLCASSLRPGLAGGPWDQNIQYFGAGTRLSVL.